This TCR beta chain derives from a study of blood T cell repertoires in COVID-19. Study-wide context: Acute and convalescent COVID-19 specimens originated in the United States, Italy and Spain. The analysed material was cDNA or gDNA that came from T cells, B-cell-depleted T cells, or PBMCs.

In the study's own analysis: Reference gene primers were amplified, and this amplification served to estimate nucleated cell counts. The data were produced by immunoSEQ multiplex PCR, yet TCRdb's version contains in-frame clones alone and is incomplete. The V and J calls and clone size were taken over from that table, and D and trimming were inferred from the DNA. The sample includes 77,000 or so clones, approximately 80% of them seen just once. The CDR3 has 17 amino acids. This TCR derives from a woman aged 60 to 75 with acute or convalescent COVID-19. This chain links TRBV21-1 with TRBJ2-5; TRBD1, as called in the table, went unchecked against the DNA. TRBV21-1 is tagged as a pseudogene. The sequenced material came from peripheral blood. In nucleotides, the CDR3 is TGTGCCAGCAGCCCTCTCGCAGGGTCGGGCGCCCAAGAGACCCAGTACTTC. Translation: CASSPLAGSGAQETQYF.